The 22 T cell receptor beta chains given below trace back to one sample, sequenced in a study of cytomegalovirus exposure and HLA in healthy donors. The PCR used 60 Vbeta and 13 Jbeta primers. The data were produced by immunoSEQ multiplex PCR, yet TCRdb's version contains in-frame clones alone and is incomplete. The data contain 90,000 to 120,000 clones, about four fifths of them seen just once; the ten biggest clones take up 2% to 3%. Sequencing input: PBMCs. The receptors here all came from a man aged 25-45 years in good health and CMV-seropositive.

The chain employs TRBV9 and TRBJ1-3; D perhaps matches TRBD1 (6 bases). This CDR3 region has 16 residues. Germline values: CDR1 SGDLS, CDR2 YYNGEE. Deletions cut 4 bases from V and 0 bases from J, with 14 bases between. For the CDR3, the DNA is TGTGCCAGCAGCATAACTCAGGGGACCTCTGGAAACACCATATATTTT. This gives the protein CASSITQGTSGNTIYF.

The rearrangement joins TRBV29-1 to TRBJ2-1, with D possibly being TRBD2 (5 bases). The V gene lost 1 base and the J gene lost 7 bases, with 8 bases spanning the gap. Germline CDR1 and CDR2: SQVTM and ANQGSEA. The CDR3 extends over 12 amino acids. The CDR3 loop is CSVEGETNEQFF. The CDR3, as DNA: TGCAGCGTTGAAGGGGAGACTAATGAGCAGTTCTTC.

In nucleotides, the CDR3 is TGCGCCAGCAGCTTGGTTTCTGTTTACACTGAAGCTTTCTTT. Translating it yields CASSLVSVYTEAFF. This chain connects TRBV5-1 to TRBJ1-1; D gene unclear. Per the germline V gene, CDR1 is SGHRS and CDR2 is YFSETQ. Trimming took 0 bases from V and 3 from J, leaving 9 bases between them. The CDR3 length is 14 residues.

This sequence joins TRBV5-5 and TRBJ1-5; weak D call: TRBD1 (5 bases). The V end was cut by 0 bases, the J end by 4 bases, with 8 bases between. The CDR3 has 14 amino acids. CDR1 is SGHKS, CDR2 YYEKEE, per germline (reference sequence). The CDR3 DNA sequence: TGTGCCAGCAGCTTGGTTTCAGGGAATCAGCCCCAGCATTTT. Amino acids: CASSLVSGNQPQHF.

This chain uses TRBV10-1 with TRBJ2-1, with a possible D match to TRBD1 (6 bases). Germline V CDR1 and CDR2: WNHNN, SYGVQD (reference sequence). V lost 5 bases and J 4 bases, leaving 12 bases between the germline ends. CDR3 length equals 14 residues. The CDR3 reads CASSSTDRYNEQFF. CDR3 coding DNA: TGCGCCAGCAGTTCTACTGACAGGTACAATGAGCAGTTCTTC.

The chain combines TRBV29-1 with TRBJ1-4; D is unclear. Between the trimmed V and J ends, which lost 6 bases and 2 bases, there was a span of 7 bases. The CDR3 is 12 amino acids. Germline V gives CDR1 SQVTM, CDR2 ANQGSEA. CDR3 sequence: CSVGRTNEKLFF. CDR3 sequence (DNA): TGCAGCGTCGGTCGGACTAATGAAAAACTGTTTTTT.

This chain uses TRBV5-1 with TRBJ1-2; TRBD1 matches 9 bases. Per the germline V gene, CDR1 is SGHRS and CDR2 is YFSETQ. The ends lost 3 bases at V and 4 bases at J; junction bases unmatched: 13. CDR3 length: 17 residues. This CDR3 is CASSWGDRVLTAYGYTF. The CDR3 DNA sequence: TGCGCCAGCAGCTGGGGGGACAGGGTTTTAACCGCCTATGGCTACACCTTC.

This clone turned up a few times. J is TRBJ2-7 and V is TRBV6-6, with D hard to call. This CDR3 comprises 14 residues. The germline V and J ends were trimmed by 0 bases and 0 bases, with 6 bases remaining between them. CDR1 MNHNY and CDR2 SVGAGI come from the germline V gene (reference sequence). CDR3 loop: CASSYSAGSYEQYF. DNA of the CDR3: TGTGCCAGCAGTTACTCAGCAGGCTCCTACGAGCAGTACTTC.

The genes are TRBV18 and TRBJ2-5; 8 bases align to TRBD2. This CDR3 region has 13 residues. Germline CDR1 is KGHSH and CDR2 is LQKENI. J was trimmed by 4 bases and V by 8 bases; bases with no gene match: 6. CDR3 amino acids: CASHGTRGETQYF. CDR3 bases: TGTGCCAGCCACGGGACTAGAGGAGAGACCCAGTACTTC.

This clone was counted between two and nine times. The chain recombines TRBV6-1 with TRBJ2-3; TRBD2 matches 11 bases. V trimming: 9 bases; J trimming: 3 bases; junction bases outside the gene matches: 2. The CDR3 is 13 amino acids. The germline V gene has CDR1 MNHNS and CDR2 SASEGT. In DNA form, the CDR3 reads TGTGCCAGTTTAGCGGGGGGGACAGATACGCAGTATTTT. Its protein is CASLAGGTDTQYF.

The gene calls are TRBV6-6 and TRBJ1-4; D is possibly TRBD1 (5 bases). Deletions cut 7 bases from V and 3 bases from J, with 12 bases between. The CDR3 contains 14 residues. Germline V lookup: CDR1 MNHNY, CDR2 SVGAGI (reference sequence). CDR3 DNA: TGTGCCAGCACCTATCAGGGTCCTAATGAAAAACTGTTTTTT. This codes for CASTYQGPNEKLFF.

The chain has TRBV30 and TRBJ2-2; D remains ambiguous. The ends were cut back, 4 bases at V and 1 base at J, with 7 bases in the middle. This CDR3 region has 13 residues. Germline-derived CDR1 and CDR2 are GTSNPN and SVGIG (reference sequence). CDR3 amino acids: CAWNLGNTGELFF. The CDR3 nucleotides read TGTGCCTGGAACCTAGGGAACACCGGGGAGCTGTTTTTT. The entire variable domain, with the rest obtained from reference TRBV30 and TRBJ2-2, is as follows: SQTIHQWPATLVQPVGSPLSLECTVEGTSNPNLYWYRQAAGRGLQLLFYSVGIGQISSEVPQNLSASRPQDRQFILSSKKLLLSDSGFYLCAWNLGNTGELFFGEGSRLTVL.

This clone occurred a few times. The chain links TRBV2 to TRBJ1-1; weak D call: TRBD1 (5 bases). V dropped 8 bases and J dropped 3 bases, with 7 bases sitting between them. The CDR3 is made up of 11 amino acids. Germline values: CDR1 SNHLY, CDR2 FYNNEI. CDR3 residues: CASGGDTEAFF. CDR3 in DNA: TGTGCCAGCGGGGGGGACACTGAAGCTTTCTTT. The full variable domain, its missing parts supplied by reference TRBV2 and TRBJ1-1, is EPEVTQTPSHQVTQMGQEVILRCVPISNHLYFYWYRQILGQKVEFLVSFYNNEISEKSEIFDDQFSVERPDGSNFTLKIRSTKLEDSAMYFCASGGDTEAFFGQGTRLTVV.

The chain joins TRBV19 to TRBJ1-2; no definite D call. V lost 5 bases to trimming and J lost 4 bases, with 11 bases between them. This CDR3 region has 13 residues. Germline values: CDR1 LNHDA, CDR2 SQIVND (reference sequence). The CDR3 DNA follows: TGTGCCAGTAGTTCCCATGACACCTATGGCTACACCTTC. Protein product: CASSSHDTYGYTF.

The V and J genes are TRBV5-1 and TRBJ2-3; TRBD1 might be the D (6 bases). CDR3 length: 15 residues. Germline V lookup: CDR1 SGHRS, CDR2 YFSETQ. Between the trimmed V and J ends, which lost 0 bases and 6 bases, there was a span of 14 bases. CDR3 sequence: CASSLGTGLEDTQYF. CDR3 DNA: TGCGCCAGCAGCTTGGGCACAGGGCTCGAGGATACGCAGTATTTT.

The chain employs TRBV30 and TRBJ1-2, with D hard to call. From germline, CDR1 is GTSNPN and CDR2 SVGIG (reference sequence). The CDR3 is 14 amino acids. V was clipped by 2 bases and J by 9 bases, with 19 bases between them. The DNA of the CDR3 is TGTGCCTGGAGTACCGACAAACTTCGGCTTAGCTACACCTTC. This gives the protein CAWSTDKLRLSYTF. Together with reference TRBV30 and TRBJ1-2, the CDR3 gives the full variable domain: SQTIHQWPATLVQPVGSPLSLECTVEGTSNPNLYWYRQAAGRGLQLLFYSVGIGQISSEVPQNLSASRPQDRQFILSSKKLLLSDSGFYLCAWSTDKLRLSYTFGSGTRLTVV.

The chain combines TRBV7-8 with TRBJ2-3; 7 bases match TRBD2. The CDR3 runs to 17 residues. V gave up 7 bases and J gave up 3 bases; unmatched junction bases: 16. CDR1 and CDR2 (germline): SGHVS, FQNEAQ. The CDR3 nucleotides read TGTGCCAGCATCTCTGGGCGCGGGGGAAATCGTACAGATACGCAGTATTTT. Protein sequence: CASISGRGGNRTDTQYF.

The CDR3 nucleotides are TGTGCCAGCAGCTTTGAACAGGGCTGGGGGAACATTCAGTACTTC. It specifies CASSFEQGWGNIQYF. This chain connects TRBV11-2 to TRBJ2-4, with D maybe TRBD1 (6 bases). V gave up 3 bases and J gave up 7 bases, with 16 bases separating them. Germline CDR1 SGHAT, CDR2 FQNNGV. The CDR3 sequence is 15 residues long.

The chain uses TRBV29-1 and TRBJ2-7; the match to TRBD2 covers 10 bases. The CDR3 length is 14 residues. Per the germline V gene, CDR1 is SQVTM and CDR2 is ANQGSEA. CDR3 loop: CSIRTSGDSYEQYF. The DNA of the CDR3 is TGCAGTATCCGAACTAGCGGGGATTCCTACGAGCAGTACTTC.

The chain employs TRBV19 and TRBJ1-5; 8 nucleotides match TRBD1. V lost 5 bases, J lost 7 bases, and 7 bases stayed unmatched. CDR1 and CDR2 (germline): LNHDA, SQIVND (reference sequence). This CDR3 has 14 residues. The chain's CDR3 is CASSGQGGRQPQHF. CDR3 nucleotide sequence: TGTGCCAGTAGTGGACAGGGAGGACGGCAGCCCCAGCATTTT.

CDR3 nucleotide sequence: TGTGCCAGCAGCCCGCGGACAGCTAAAGCTTTCTTT. It yields the protein CASSPRTAKAFF. The J gene is TRBJ1-1, the V gene TRBV5-6; D is perhaps TRBD1 (6 bases). Germline-derived CDR1 and CDR2 are SGHDT and YYEEEE. Trimming stripped 4 bases from V and 9 bases from J, with 13 bases between. The CDR3 loop spans 12 amino acids.

The chain joins TRBV27 to TRBJ1-2, with 7 bases identical to TRBD1. The V gene end was trimmed by 2 bases and the J gene end by 8 bases; junction bases not matched to a gene: 14. The CDR3 length is 16 residues. CDR1 is MNHEY and CDR2 is SMNVEV in the germline V gene (reference sequence). CDR3 in DNA: TGTGCCAGCAGTTTACAGGACAGGATATCTGCGGGGGGCTACACCTTC. It specifies CASSLQDRISAGGYTF.